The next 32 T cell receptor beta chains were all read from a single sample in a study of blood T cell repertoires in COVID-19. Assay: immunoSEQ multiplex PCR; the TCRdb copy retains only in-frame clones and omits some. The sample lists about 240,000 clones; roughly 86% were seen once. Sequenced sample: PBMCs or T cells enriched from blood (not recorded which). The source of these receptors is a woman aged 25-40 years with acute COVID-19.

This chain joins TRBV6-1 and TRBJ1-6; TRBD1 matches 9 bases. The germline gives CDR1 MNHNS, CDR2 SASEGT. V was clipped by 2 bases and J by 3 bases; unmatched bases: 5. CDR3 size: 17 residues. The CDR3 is CASSELTGGYYNSPLHF. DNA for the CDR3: TGTGCCAGCAGTGAACTGACAGGGGGTTACTATAATTCACCCCTCCACTTT.

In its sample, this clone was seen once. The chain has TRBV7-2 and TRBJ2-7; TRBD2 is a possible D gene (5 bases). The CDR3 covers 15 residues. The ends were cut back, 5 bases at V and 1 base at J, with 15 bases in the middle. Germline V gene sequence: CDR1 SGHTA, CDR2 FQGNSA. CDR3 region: CASSLDSGSSYEQYF. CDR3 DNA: TGTGCCAGCAGCCTGGACTCTGGCAGTTCCTACGAGCAGTACTTC.

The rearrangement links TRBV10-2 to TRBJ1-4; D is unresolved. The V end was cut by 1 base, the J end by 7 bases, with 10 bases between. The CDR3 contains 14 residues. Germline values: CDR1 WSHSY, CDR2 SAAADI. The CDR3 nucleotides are TGCGCCAGCAGTGAGTTCCGGGTTGGTGAAAAACTGTTTTTT. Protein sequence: CASSEFRVGEKLFF.

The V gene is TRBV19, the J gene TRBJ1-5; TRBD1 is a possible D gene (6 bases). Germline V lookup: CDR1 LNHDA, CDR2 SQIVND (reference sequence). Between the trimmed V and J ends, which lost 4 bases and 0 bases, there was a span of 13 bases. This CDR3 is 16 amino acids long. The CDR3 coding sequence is TGTGCCAGTAGTACTTCGGACAGTAGTAGCAATCAGCCCCAGCATTTT. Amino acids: CASSTSDSSSNQPQHF.

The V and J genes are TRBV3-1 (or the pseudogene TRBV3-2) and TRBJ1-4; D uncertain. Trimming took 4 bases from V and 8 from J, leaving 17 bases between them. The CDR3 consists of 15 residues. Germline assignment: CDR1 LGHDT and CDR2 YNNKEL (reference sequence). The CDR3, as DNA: TGTGCCAGCAGCCCCTCGGAGCGACTTGGAGAAAAACTGTTTTTT. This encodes CASSPSERLGEKLFF.

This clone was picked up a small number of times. The CDR3 region has the DNA TGTGCCAGCAGTTCGAGCAGGGGCTTCATACTGGATGAGCAGTTCTTC. Amino acids: CASSSSRGFILDEQFF. The rearrangement links TRBV27 to TRBJ2-1, with D tentatively TRBD1 (6 bases). The V gene's germline CDR1 is MNHEY and CDR2 SMNVEV (reference sequence). This CDR3 is 16 amino acids long. V gave up 4 bases and J gave up 8 bases, with 21 bases separating them.

The CDR3 bases are TGTGCCAGCAGCTTGTATTTCTCACAGTACAATGAGCAGTTCTTC. This translates into CASSLYFSQYNEQFF. The rearrangement links TRBV5-8 to TRBJ2-1; D uncertain. V was pared by 1 base and J by 4 bases, with 12 bases between. CDR1 SGHTS and CDR2 YDEGEE come from the germline V gene. This CDR3 contains 15 residues.

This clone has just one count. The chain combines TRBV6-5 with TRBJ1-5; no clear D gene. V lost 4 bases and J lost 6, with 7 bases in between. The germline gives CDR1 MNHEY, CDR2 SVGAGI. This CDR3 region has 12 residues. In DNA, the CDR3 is TGTGCCAGCAGTTCTGCGGGTCAGCCCCAGCATTTT. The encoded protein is CASSSAGQPQHF.

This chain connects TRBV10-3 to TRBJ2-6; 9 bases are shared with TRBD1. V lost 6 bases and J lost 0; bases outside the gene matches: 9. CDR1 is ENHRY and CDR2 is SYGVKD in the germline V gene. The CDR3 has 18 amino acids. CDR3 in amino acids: CAISAQGALSSGANVLTF. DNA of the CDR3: TGTGCCATCAGCGCACAGGGGGCCCTCAGCTCTGGGGCCAACGTCCTGACTTTC.

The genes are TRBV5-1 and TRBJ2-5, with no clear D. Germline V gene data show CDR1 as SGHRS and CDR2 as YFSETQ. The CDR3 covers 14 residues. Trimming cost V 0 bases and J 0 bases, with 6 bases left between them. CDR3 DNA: TGCGCCAGCAGCTTGGAGCCGAACCAAGAGACCCAGTACTTC. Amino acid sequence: CASSLEPNQETQYF.

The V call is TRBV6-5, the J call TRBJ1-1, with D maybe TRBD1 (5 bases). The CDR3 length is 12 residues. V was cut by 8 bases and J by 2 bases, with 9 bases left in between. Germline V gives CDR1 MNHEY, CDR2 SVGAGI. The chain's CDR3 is CASATGNTEAFF. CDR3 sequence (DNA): TGTGCCAGCGCAACAGGCAACACTGAAGCTTTCTTT.

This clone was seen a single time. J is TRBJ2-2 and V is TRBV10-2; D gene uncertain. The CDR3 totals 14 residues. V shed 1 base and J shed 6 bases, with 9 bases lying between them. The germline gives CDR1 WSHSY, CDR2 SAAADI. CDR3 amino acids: CASSELVVSGELFF. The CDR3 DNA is TGCGCCAGCAGTGAGTTGGTAGTCTCCGGGGAGCTGTTTTTT.

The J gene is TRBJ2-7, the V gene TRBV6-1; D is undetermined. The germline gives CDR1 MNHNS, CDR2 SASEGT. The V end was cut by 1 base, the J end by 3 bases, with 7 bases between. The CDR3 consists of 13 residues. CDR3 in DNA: TGTGCCAGCAGTGAAGGCAGTTACTACGAGCAGTACTTC. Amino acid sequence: CASSEGSYYEQYF.

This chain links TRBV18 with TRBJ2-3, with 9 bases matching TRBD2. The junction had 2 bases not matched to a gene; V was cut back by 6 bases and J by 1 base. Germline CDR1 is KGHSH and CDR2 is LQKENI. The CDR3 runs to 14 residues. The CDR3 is CASSGTSRTDTQYF. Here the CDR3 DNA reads TGTGCCAGCTCTGGGACTAGCCGCACAGATACGCAGTATTTT. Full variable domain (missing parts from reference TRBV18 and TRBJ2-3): NAGVMQNPRHLVRRRGQEARLRCSPMKGHSHVYWYRQLPEEGLKFMVYLQKENIIDESGMPKERFSAEFPKEGPSILRIQQVVRGDSAAYFCASSGTSRTDTQYFGPGTRLTVL.

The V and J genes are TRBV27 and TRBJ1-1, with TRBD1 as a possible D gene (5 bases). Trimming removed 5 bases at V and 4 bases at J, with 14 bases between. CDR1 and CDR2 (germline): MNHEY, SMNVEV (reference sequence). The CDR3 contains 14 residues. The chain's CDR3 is CASSGRGGVTEAFF. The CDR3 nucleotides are TGTGCCAGCAGTGGGAGGGGCGGGGTCACTGAAGCTTTCTTT.

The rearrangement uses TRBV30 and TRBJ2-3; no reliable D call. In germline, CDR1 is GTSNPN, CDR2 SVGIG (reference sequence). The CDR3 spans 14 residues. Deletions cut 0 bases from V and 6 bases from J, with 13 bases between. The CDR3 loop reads CAWSVDGLWDTQYF. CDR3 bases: TGTGCCTGGAGTGTAGACGGGTTATGGGATACGCAGTATTTT.

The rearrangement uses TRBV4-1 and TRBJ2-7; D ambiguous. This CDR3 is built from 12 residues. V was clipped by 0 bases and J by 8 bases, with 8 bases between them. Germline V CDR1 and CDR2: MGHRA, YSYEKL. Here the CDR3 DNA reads TGCGCCAGCAGCCAAGATCTGGCCCAGCAGTACTTC. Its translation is CASSQDLAQQYF.

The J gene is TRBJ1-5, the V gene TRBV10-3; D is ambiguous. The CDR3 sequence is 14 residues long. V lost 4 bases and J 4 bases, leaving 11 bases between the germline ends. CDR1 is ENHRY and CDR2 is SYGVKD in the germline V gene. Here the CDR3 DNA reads TGTGCCATCAGTGTTCAGCGAAATAATCAGCCCCAGCATTTT. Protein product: CAISVQRNNQPQHF.

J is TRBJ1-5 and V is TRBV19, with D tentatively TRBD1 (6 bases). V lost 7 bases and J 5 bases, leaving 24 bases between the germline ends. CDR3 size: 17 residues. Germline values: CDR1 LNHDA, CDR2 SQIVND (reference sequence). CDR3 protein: CASTSGTLGGADQPQHF. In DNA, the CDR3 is TGTGCCAGTACTTCAGGAACACTTGGGGGGGCCGATCAGCCCCAGCATTTT.

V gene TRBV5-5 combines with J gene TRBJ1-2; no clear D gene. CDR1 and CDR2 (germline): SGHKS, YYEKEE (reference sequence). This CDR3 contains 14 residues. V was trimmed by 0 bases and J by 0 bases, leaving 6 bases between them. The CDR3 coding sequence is TGTGCCAGCAGCTTGGAATTAGCTAACTATGGCTACACCTTC. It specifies CASSLELANYGYTF.

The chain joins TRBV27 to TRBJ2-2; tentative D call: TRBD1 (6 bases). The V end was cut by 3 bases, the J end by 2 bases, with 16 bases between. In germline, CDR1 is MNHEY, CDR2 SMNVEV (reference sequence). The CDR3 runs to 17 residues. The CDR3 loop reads CASSFLWDKFNTGELFF. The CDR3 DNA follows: TGTGCCAGCAGTTTTTTATGGGACAAATTTAACACCGGGGAGCTGTTTTTT.

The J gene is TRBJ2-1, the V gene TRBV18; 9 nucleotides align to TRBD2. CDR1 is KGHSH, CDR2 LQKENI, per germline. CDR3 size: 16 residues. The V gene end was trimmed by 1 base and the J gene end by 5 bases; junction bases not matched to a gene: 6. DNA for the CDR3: TGTGCCAGCTCACCACGGGTAGCGGGGGTCCACAATGAGCAGTTCTTC. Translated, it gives CASSPRVAGVHNEQFF.

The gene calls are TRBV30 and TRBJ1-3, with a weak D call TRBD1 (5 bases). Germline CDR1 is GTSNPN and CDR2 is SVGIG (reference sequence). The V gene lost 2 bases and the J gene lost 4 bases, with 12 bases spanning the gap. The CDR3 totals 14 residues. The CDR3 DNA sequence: TGTGCCTGGAGTCCTTACCGGACAGGAAACACCATATATTTT. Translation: CAWSPYRTGNTIYF.

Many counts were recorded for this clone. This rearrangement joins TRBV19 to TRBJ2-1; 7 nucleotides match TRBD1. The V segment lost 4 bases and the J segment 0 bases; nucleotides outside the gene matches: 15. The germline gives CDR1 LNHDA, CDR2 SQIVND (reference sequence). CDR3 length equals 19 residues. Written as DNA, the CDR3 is TGTGCCAGTAGTAGAGGTCCTACAGGGGCCCCTAGCTCCTACAATGAGCAGTTCTTC. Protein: CASSRGPTGAPSSYNEQFF.

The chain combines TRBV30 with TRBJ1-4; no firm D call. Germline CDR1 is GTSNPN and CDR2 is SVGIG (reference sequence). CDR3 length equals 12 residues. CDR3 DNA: TGTGCTCTGAGCCAACTAGGGGAAAAACTGTTTTTT. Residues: CALSQLGEKLFF.

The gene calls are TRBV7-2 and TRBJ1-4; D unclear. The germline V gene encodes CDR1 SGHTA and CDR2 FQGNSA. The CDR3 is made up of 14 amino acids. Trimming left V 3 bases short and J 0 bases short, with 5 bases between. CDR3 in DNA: TGTGCCAGCAGCTTCGGTCCAACTAATGAAAAACTGTTTTTT. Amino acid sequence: CASSFGPTNEKLFF. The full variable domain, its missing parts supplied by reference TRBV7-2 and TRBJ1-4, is GAGVSQSPSNKVTEKGKDVELRCDPISGHTALYWYRQSLGQGLEFLIYFQGNSAPDKSGLPSDRFSAERTGGSVSTLTIQRTQQEDSAVYLCASSFGPTNEKLFFGSGTQLSVL.

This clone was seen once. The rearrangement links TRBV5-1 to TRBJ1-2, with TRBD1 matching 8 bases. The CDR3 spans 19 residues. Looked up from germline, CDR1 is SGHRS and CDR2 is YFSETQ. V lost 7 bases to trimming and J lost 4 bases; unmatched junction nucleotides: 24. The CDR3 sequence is CASPPFLGQGGGISYGYTF. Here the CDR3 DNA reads TGCGCCAGCCCACCTTTCCTCGGACAGGGCGGGGGAATATCCTATGGCTACACCTTC.

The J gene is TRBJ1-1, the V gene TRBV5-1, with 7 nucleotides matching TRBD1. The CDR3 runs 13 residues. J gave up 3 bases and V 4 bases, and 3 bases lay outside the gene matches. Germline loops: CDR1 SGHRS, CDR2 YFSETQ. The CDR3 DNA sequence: TGCGCCAGCAGCCATGACAGGGACACTGAAGCTTTCTTT. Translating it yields CASSHDRDTEAFF.

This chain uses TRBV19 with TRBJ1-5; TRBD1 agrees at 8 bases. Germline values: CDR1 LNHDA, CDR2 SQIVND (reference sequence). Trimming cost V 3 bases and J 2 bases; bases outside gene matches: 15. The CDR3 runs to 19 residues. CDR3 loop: CASSILAGGFMAGNQPQHF. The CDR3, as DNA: TGTGCCAGTAGTATCCTGGCAGGGGGCTTTATGGCGGGCAATCAGCCCCAGCATTTT.

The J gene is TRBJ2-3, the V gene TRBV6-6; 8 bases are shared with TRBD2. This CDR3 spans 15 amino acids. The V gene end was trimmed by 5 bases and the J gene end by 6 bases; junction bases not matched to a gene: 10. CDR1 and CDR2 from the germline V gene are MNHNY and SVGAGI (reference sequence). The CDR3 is CASSTAGGLPDTQYF. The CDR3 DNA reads TGTGCCAGCAGTACGGCGGGGGGACTCCCCGATACGCAGTATTTT.

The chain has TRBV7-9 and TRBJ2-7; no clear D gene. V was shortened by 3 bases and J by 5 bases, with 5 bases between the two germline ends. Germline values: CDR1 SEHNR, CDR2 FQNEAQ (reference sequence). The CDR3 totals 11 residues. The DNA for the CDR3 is TGTGCCAGCAGCTTCGAGGACGAGCAGTACTTC. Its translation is CASSFEDEQYF.

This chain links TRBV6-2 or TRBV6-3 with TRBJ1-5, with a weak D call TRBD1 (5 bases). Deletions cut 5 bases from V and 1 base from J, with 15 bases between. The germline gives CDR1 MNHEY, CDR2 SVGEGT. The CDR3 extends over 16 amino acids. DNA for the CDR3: TGTGCCAGCAGTATTACGCGCCGGGGGAGCAATCAGCCCCAGCATTTT. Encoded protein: CASSITRRGSNQPQHF.